A selection of T cell receptor beta chains follows, all from one sample in a study of cytomegalovirus exposure and HLA in healthy donors. Assay: immunoSEQ multiplex PCR; the TCRdb copy retains only in-frame clones and omits some. The clone table shows fewer than 200,000 clones, with the ten largest holding 1% to 1.5%. Source material: PBMCs. Receptor source: a woman aged 55-75 years in good health and CMV-seronegative. Each CDR3 is given with its conserved first and last residue. Each record gives: J gene, V gene, D gene, CDR3 protein, CDR3 DNA. The D gene is left open where the match is weak.

>TRBJ1-1|TRBV7-2|TRBD1
CASSLAGQGAEAFF
TGTGCCAGCAGCTTAGCTGGACAGGGCGCTGAAGCTTTCTTT
>TRBJ1-1|TRBV7-2|TRBD1
CASSPQGGSTEAFF
TGTGCCAGCAGCCCCCAGGGGGGTTCCACTGAAGCTTTCTTT
>TRBJ2-7|TRBV19|TRBD1
CASSLYRGSYEQYF
TGTGCCAGTAGTTTGTACAGGGGGTCCTACGAGCAGTACTTC
>TRBJ2-7|TRBV5-6|.
CASSFQDEQYF
TGTGCCAGCAGCTTTCAGGACGAGCAGTACTTC
>TRBJ1-4|TRBV27|.
CASSLRPERNEKLFF
TGTGCCAGCAGTTTAAGGCCGGAGAGAAATGAAAAACTGTTTTTT
>TRBJ2-7|TRBV6-6|.
CASRSDGRSYEQYF
TGTGCCAGCAGATCGGACGGGAGATCCTACGAGCAGTACTTC
>TRBJ1-3|TRBV15|TRBD1
CATSRDGDRAAYTIYF
TGTGCCACCAGCAGAGATGGGGACAGGGCGGCCTACACCATATATTTT
>TRBJ1-2|TRBV9|.
CASSVDMGEGGYTF
TGTGCCAGCAGCGTAGATATGGGGGAGGGTGGCTACACCTTC
>TRBJ2-7|TRBV7-6|TRBD2
CASSPGLAGGAYEQYF
TGTGCCAGCAGTCCTGGACTAGCGGGGGGCGCCTACGAGCAGTACTTC
>TRBJ1-6|TRBV10-3|.
CAISELQGGNSPLHF
TGTGCCATCAGTGAGCTCCAGGGAGGAAATTCACCCCTCCACTTT
>TRBJ2-5|TRBV9|.
CASSVTGTGETQYF
TGTGCCAGCAGCGTCACAGGGACCGGGGAGACCCAGTACTTC
>TRBJ1-2|TRBV7-2|TRBD1
CASSFTGGDGGYTF
TGTGCCAGCAGCTTCACAGGGGGCGACGGGGGCTACACCTTC
>TRBJ1-1|TRBV29-1|TRBD1
CSVARDRGTEAFF
TGCAGCGTTGCGAGGGACAGGGGCACTGAAGCTTTCTTT
>TRBJ2-3|TRBV6-5|TRBD2
CASSYWRGEKDTQYF
TGTGCCAGCAGTTACTGGCGGGGGGAAAAAGATACGCAGTATTTT
>TRBJ2-5|TRBV10-3|.
CAISETGQETQYF
TGTGCCATCAGTGAAACAGGACAAGAGACCCAGTACTTC
>TRBJ1-2|TRBV18|.
CASSPQGAANYGYTF
TGTGCCAGCTCACCACAAGGGGCAGCTAACTATGGCTACACCTTC
>TRBJ2-7|TRBV7-2|.
CASSLALRAPYF
TGTGCCAGCAGCTTAGCGCTGAGGGCCCCGTACTTC
>TRBJ1-5|TRBV20-1|.
CSARGDAQHF
TGCAGTGCTAGAGGAGATGCCCAGCATTTT
>TRBJ1-5|TRBV19|.
CASSIAGPQHF
TGTGCCAGTAGTATAGCCGGGCCCCAGCATTTT
>TRBJ2-7|TRBV7-6|TRBD1
CASSLDMGTGPSEQYF
TGTGCCAGCAGCTTGGATATGGGGACAGGCCCCTCCGAGCAGTACTTC
>TRBJ1-2|TRBV7-9|TRBD1
CASSFLQGEGYTF
TGTGCCAGCAGCTTCTTACAGGGGGAAGGCTACACCTTC
>TRBJ2-3|TRBV5-1|TRBD2
CASSSSSGGLTDTQYF
TGCGCCAGCAGCTCCTCTAGCGGGGGGCTCACAGATACGCAGTATTTT
>TRBJ2-7|TRBV7-3|TRBD2
CASSLRGLAGDSYEQYF
TGTGCCAGCAGCTTAAGAGGACTAGCGGGGGATTCCTACGAGCAGTACTTC
>TRBJ1-1|TRBV11-3|.
CASSFSGVNTEAFF
TGTGCCAGCAGCTTCTCGGGAGTGAACACTGAAGCTTTCTTT
>TRBJ1-2|TRBV10-3|.
CAISQISYGYTF
TGTGCCATCTCCCAGATTTCCTATGGCTACACCTTC
>TRBJ2-7|TRBV19|TRBD1
CASSITAVGTGYSEQYF
TGTGCCAGTAGTATTACGGCCGTGGGGACAGGGTATTCCGAGCAGTACTTC
>TRBJ1-6|TRBV2|TRBD1
CASSGTDRGNSPLHF
TGTGCCAGCAGTGGAACGGACAGGGGAAATTCACCCCTCCACTTT
>TRBJ2-1|TRBV5-6|.
CASSWGPSGNEQFF
TGTGCCAGCAGCTGGGGGCCCTCGGGGAATGAGCAGTTCTTC
>TRBJ2-7|TRBV27|TRBD1
CASSLTGVGEQYF
TGTGCCAGCAGCTTGACAGGGGTGGGCGAGCAGTACTTC
>TRBJ1-1|TRBV15|.
CATSRDLVVATEAFF
TGTGCCACCAGCAGAGATCTTGTCGTGGCCACTGAAGCTTTCTTT
>TRBJ1-3|TRBV5-1|TRBD1
CASSLEGDSGNTIYF
TGCGCCAGCAGCTTGGAAGGGGACAGCGGAAACACCATATATTTT
>TRBJ1-3|TRBV11-3|.
CASSLSTSGNTIYF
TGTGCCAGCAGCTTAAGCACCTCTGGAAACACCATATATTTT
>TRBJ2-1|TRBV7-6|TRBD2
CASSSHGGAYNEQFF
TGTGCCAGCAGCTCGCACGGGGGGGCCTACAATGAGCAGTTCTTC
>TRBJ2-5|TRBV12-5|TRBD2
CASGQPSHSSGQETQYF
TGTGCTAGTGGTCAACCCAGCCATTCTAGCGGCCAAGAGACCCAGTACTTC
>TRBJ2-2|TRBV19|TRBD1
CATGQGRNTGELFF
TGTGCCACCGGACAGGGAAGAAACACCGGGGAGCTGTTTTTT
>TRBJ1-2|TRBV6-1|TRBD1
CASSEKGTGGLGYGYTF
TGTGCCAGCAGTGAAAAAGGGACAGGGGGCTTAGGGTATGGCTACACCTTC
>TRBJ2-5|TRBV28|.
CASSPPGHQETQYF
TGTGCCAGCAGTCCCCCGGGACATCAAGAGACCCAGTACTTC
>TRBJ2-2|TRBV5-6|TRBD1
CASSPVGTGPAGELFF
TGTGCCAGCAGCCCAGTAGGGACAGGGCCTGCCGGGGAGCTGTTTTTT
>TRBJ2-7|TRBV19|TRBD1
CASRDRERSYEQYF
TGTGCCAGTCGGGACAGGGAGCGATCCTACGAGCAGTACTTC
>TRBJ2-3|TRBV9|.
CASSVVLGGTDTQYF
TGTGCCAGCAGCGTGGTCCTAGGTGGCACAGATACGCAGTATTTT
>TRBJ1-2|TRBV7-9|TRBD1
CASSSWDSYYGYTF
TGTGCCAGCAGCTCGTGGGACAGCTACTATGGCTACACCTTC
>TRBJ2-7|TRBV5-5|.
CASRGYGDIQYF
TGTGCCAGCAGGGGTTACGGGGATATTCAGTACTTC
>TRBJ2-7|TRBV18|.
CASSPPGPGAYEQYF
TGTGCCAGCTCACCACCGGGCCCAGGGGCATACGAGCAGTACTTC